This TCR beta chain was sequenced during a study of shared clonotypes between healthy human individuals. Selected positively for CCR7 and CD45RO-negative, naive CD8 cells excluded terminally differentiated effector memory CD45RA+ cells. DNA at around 190 ng, roughly 30,000 T cell genomes, went into sorted-subset replicate PCRs. The assay was immunoSEQ multiplex PCR, and TCRdb's table has in-frame clones only and misses some. Here the sample spans more than 2 million clones, over 85% being singletons. Germline V lookup: CDR1 KGHSH, CDR2 LQKENI. Trimming removed 3 bases at V and 3 bases at J, with 15 bases between. There are 16 residues in the CDR3.

This receptor was obtained from a man in his late teens or twenties in good health. The sample comprised naive CD8+ T cells sorted from blood. The chain links TRBV18 to TRBJ2-1; D ambiguous. The CDR3: CASSPLGIGFYNEQFF. CDR3 sequence (DNA): TGTGCCAGCTCACCTCTTGGGATCGGGTTCTACAATGAGCAGTTCTTC.